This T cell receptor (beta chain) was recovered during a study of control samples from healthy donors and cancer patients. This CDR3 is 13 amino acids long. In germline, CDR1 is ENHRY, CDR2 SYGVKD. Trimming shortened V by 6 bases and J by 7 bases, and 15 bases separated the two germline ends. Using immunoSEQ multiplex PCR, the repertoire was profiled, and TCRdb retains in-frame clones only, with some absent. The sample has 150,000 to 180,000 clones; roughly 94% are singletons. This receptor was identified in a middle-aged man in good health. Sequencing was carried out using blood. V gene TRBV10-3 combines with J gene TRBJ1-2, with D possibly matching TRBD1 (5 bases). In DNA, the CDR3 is TGTGCCATCAGGGGACCTGTTACGGGTGGCTACACCTTC. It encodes CAIRGPVTGGYTF.